This T cell receptor beta chain originates from a study of cytomegalovirus exposure and HLA in healthy donors. Overall study: An earlier analysis found 110 million or so unique TCR beta sequences from about 190 million T cells. Study observations and caveats: It was 150 to 200 TCR beta chains that were listed as cytomegalovirus-associated.

The PCR used 60 Vbeta and 13 Jbeta primers. Method: immunoSEQ multiplex PCR; TCRdb's copy keeps in-frame clones and lacks some. The sample includes 110,000 to 150,000 clones, roughly 80% of them seen just once. With regard to this clone: Its antigen remains unknown.

Sequencing was done on a sample of PBMCs. This sequence originates from a female donor in good health and CMV-seronegative.

CDR3 DNA: TGTGCCAGCAGAAAAGGAGGGAAGACGAGCAATCAGCCCCAGCATTTT. Translation gives CASRKGGKTSNQPQHF. The chain is built from TRBV28 and TRBJ1-5; no clear D. Trimming removed 6 bases from V and 1 base from J, with 16 bases in between. CDR1 and CDR2 (germline): MDHEN, SYDVKM. This CDR3 spans 16 amino acids.